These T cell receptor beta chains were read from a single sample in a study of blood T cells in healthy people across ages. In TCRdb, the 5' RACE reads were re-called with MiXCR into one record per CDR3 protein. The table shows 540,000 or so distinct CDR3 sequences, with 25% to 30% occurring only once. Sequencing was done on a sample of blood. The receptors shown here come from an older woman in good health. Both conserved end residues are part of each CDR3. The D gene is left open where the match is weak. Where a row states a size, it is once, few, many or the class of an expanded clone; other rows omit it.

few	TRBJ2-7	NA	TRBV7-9	TGTGCCAGCAGCTTAGGGGGGCTCGGCTACGAGCAGTACTTC	CASSLGGLGYEQYF
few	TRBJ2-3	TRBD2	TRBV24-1	TGTGCCACCAGTGATCGTACTAGCGGGGGGGCAGATACGCAGTATTTT	CATSDRTSGGADTQYF
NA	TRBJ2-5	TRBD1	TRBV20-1	TGCAGTGCTAGAGTTACGGGGACAGCAATCCCGGAGACCCAGTACTTC	CSARVTGTAIPETQYF
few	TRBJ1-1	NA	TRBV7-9	TGTGCCAGCAGCCATGGAACGGCGAACACTGAAGCTTTCTTT	CASSHGTANTEAFF
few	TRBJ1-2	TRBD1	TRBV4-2	TGTGCCAGCAGCACTCGACAGGGGGGCTCTGGCTACGCCTTC	CASSTRQGGSGYAF
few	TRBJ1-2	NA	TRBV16	TGTGCCAGCAGCCAAGGGCGGGGTTATGGCTGCACCTTC	CASSQGRGYGCTF
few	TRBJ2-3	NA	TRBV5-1	TGCGCCAGCAGCTTAACTAAACCGACGGATACGCGGTATTTT	CASSLTKPTDTRYF
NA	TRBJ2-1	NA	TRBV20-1	TGCAGTGCTAGAGTCCACTACAATGAGCAGTTCTTC	CSARVHYNEQFF
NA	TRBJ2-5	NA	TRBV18	TGTGCCAGCTCACCCCAGTCCTATTCTCAAGAGACCCAGTACTTC	CASSPQSYSQETQYF
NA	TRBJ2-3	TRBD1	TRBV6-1	TGTGCCAGCGACAGGGGAAATACGCAGTATTTT	CASDRGNTQYF
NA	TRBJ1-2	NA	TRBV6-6	TGTGCCAGCAGTTACTCATCTGGGGTGGATGGCTACACCTTC	CASSYSSGVDGYTF
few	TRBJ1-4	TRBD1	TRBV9	TGTGCCAGCAGCGTAGCCCGACAGGGCCGGGAAAAACTGTTTTTT	CASSVARQGREKLFF
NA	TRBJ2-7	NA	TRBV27	TGTGCCAGAACCGGGAATCCTCTCTACGAGCAGTACTTC	CARTGNPLYEQYF
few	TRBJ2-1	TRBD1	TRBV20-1	TGCAGTGCTAGAGAAGGGGGCGCGCGCAATGAGCAGTTCTTC	CSAREGGARNEQFF
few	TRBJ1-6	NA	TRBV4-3	TGCGCCAGCAGCCAAGAATCTGGGGCGCCGGGACCTTCACCCCTCCACTTT	CASSQESGAPGPSPLHF
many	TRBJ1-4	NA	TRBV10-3	TGTGCCATCAGCCCAGGACAGAATGAAAAACTGTTTTTT	CAISPGQNEKLFF
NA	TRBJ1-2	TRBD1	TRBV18	TGTGCCAGCTCGATTACCCGGGACAGGGGATCTAACTATGGCTACACCTTC	CASSITRDRGSNYGYTF